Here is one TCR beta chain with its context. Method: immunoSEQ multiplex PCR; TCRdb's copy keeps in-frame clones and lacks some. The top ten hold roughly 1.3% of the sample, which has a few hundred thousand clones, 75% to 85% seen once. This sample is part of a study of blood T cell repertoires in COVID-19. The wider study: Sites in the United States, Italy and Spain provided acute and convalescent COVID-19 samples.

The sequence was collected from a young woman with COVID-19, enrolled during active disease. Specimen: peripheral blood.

The CDR3 coding sequence is TGTGCCATCAGATTTACCGGGACAGGGGCTAACTATGGCTACACCTTC. Encoded protein: CAIRFTGTGANYGYTF. V and J are TRBV10-3 and TRBJ1-2; TRBD1 matches 10 bases. CDR3 length: 16 amino acids. V gave up 6 bases and J gave up 0 bases; unmatched junction bases: 7. CDR1 is ENHRY, CDR2 SYGVKD, per germline.